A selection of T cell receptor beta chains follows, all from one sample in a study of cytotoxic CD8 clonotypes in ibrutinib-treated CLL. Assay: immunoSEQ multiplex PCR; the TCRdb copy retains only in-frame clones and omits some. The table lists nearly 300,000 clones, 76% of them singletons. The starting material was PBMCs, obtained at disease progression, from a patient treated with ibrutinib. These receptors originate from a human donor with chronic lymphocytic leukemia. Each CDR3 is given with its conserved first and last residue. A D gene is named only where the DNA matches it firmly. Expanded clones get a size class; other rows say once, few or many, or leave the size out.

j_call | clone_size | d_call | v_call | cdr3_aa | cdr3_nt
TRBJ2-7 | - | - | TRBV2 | CASTNAQYEQYF | TGTGCCAGCACTAACGCCCAGTACGAGCAGTACTTC
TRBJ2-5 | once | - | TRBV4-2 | CASSQYSEGLEGETQYF | TGTGCCAGCAGCCAATATTCGGAGGGCCTGGAAGGAGAGACCCAGTACTTC
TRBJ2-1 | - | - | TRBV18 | CASSRSYNEQFF | TGTGCCAGCTCTAGGTCCTACAATGAGCAGTTCTTC
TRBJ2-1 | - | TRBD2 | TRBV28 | CASSFPTSGRSRKFF | TGTGCCAGCAGTTTCCCCACTAGCGGGAGGTCGAGAAAGTTCTTC
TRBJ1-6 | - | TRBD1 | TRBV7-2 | CASSPGTDSNSPLHF | TGTGCCAGCAGCCCCGGGACAGACAGTAATTCACCCCTCCACTTT
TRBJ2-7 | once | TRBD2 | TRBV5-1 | CASSPSSGDLDEQYF | TGCGCCAGCAGCCCAAGTAGCGGGGATCTCGACGAGCAGTACTTC
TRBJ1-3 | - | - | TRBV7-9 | CASASPSGNTIYF | TGTGCCAGCGCCTCCCCCTCTGGAAACACCATATATTTT
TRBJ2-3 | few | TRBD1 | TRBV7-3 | CASSLGTGSDTQYF | TGTGCCAGCAGCTTAGGGACAGGGTCAGATACGCAGTATTTT
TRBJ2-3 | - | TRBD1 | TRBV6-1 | CASSEALRGLGGLDTQYF | TGTGCCAGCAGTGAAGCCCTCCGAGGTTTAGGGGGCTTAGATACGCAGTATTTT
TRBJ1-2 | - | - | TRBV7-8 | CASSLGGGGYTF | TGTGCCAGCAGCTTAGGGGGTGGCGGCTACACCTTC
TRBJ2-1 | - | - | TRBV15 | CATSRQPRNEQFF | TGTGCCACCAGCCGACAACCCAGAAATGAGCAGTTCTTC
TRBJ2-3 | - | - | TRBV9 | CASSAGLASTDTQYF | TGTGCCAGCAGCGCGGGACTCGCCAGCACAGATACGCAGTATTTT
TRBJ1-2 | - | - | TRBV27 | CASSLRIGYGYTF | TGTGCCAGCAGTTTACGCATTGGTTATGGCTACACCTTC
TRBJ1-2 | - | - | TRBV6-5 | CASSLNPGGNYGYTF | TGTGCCAGCAGTCTCAATCCGGGGGGGAACTATGGCTACACCTTC
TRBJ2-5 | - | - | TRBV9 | CASSPTGSQETQYF | TGTGCCAGCAGCCCCACCGGGAGTCAAGAGACCCAGTACTTC
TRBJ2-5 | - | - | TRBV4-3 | CASSQRSDLGARRYF | TGCGCCAGCAGCCAAAGGTCGGACCTAGGAGCCAGGCGGTACTTC
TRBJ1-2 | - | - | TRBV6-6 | CASSYSGRAGYGYTF | TGTGCCAGCAGTTACTCTGGCAGGGCGGGCTATGGCTACACCTTC
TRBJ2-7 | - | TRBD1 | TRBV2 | CASSGTGGHEQYF | TGTGCCAGCAGTGGGACAGGGGGCCACGAGCAGTACTTC
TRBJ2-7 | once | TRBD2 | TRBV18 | CASSPVSSGDYEQYF | TGTGCCAGCTCACCAGTATCTAGCGGGGACTACGAGCAGTACTTC
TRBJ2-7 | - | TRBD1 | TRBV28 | CASSSAGQGRYEQYF | TGTGCCAGCAGTTCCGCAGGACAGGGCAGGTACGAGCAGTACTTC
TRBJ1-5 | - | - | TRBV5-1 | CASSLGDRIRSSNQPQHF | TGCGCCAGCAGCTTGGGGGACCGAATTCGATCTAGCAATCAGCCCCAGCATTTT
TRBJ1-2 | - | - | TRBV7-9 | CASSLPGPKGYGYTF | TGTGCCAGCAGCTTACCGGGCCCGAAGGGCTATGGCTACACCTTC
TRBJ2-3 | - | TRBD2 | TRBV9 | CASSVEAGGRGDTQYF | TGTGCCAGCAGCGTAGAGGCGGGAGGGCGAGGGGATACGCAGTATTTT
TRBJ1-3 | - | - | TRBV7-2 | CASSARVAASGNTIYF | TGTGCCAGCAGCGCCCGGGTTGCGGCCTCTGGAAACACCATATATTTT
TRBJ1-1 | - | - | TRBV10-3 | CAISDPADMNTEAFF | TGTGCCATCAGTGATCCGGCAGACATGAACACTGAAGCTTTCTTT
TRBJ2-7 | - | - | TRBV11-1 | CASSLGRVREQYF | TGTGCCAGCAGCTTAGGCCGGGTTCGCGAGCAGTACTTC
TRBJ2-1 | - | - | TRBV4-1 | CASSSRSTAGPLQEQFF | TGCGCCAGCAGCTCAAGGTCCACGGCGGGCCCTCTACAGGAGCAGTTCTTC
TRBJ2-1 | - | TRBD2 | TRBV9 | CASSVAVGGVSYNEQFF | TGTGCCAGCAGCGTAGCGGTGGGAGGGGTCTCCTACAATGAGCAGTTCTTC
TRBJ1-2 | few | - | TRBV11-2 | CASSSLSVGSAYGYTF | TGTGCCAGCAGCTCCCTGAGTGTGGGATCTGCCTATGGCTACACCTTC
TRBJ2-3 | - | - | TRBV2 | CASRKTRQLSTDTQYF | TGTGCCAGCAGAAAGACTCGACAGCTCAGCACAGATACGCAGTATTTT
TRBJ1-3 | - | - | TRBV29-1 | CSVVGRGRNTIYF | TGCAGCGTTGTAGGCAGGGGACGAAACACCATATATTTT
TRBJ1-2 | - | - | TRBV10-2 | CASSDSLEIANYGYTF | TGCGCCAGCAGTGATAGTCTTGAGATCGCTAACTATGGCTACACCTTC
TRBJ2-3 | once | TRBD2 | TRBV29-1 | CSVGGGSTDTQYF | TGCAGCGTTGGCGGGGGAAGCACAGATACGCAGTATTTT
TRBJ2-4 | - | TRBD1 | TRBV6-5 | CASRTPGQEEYF | TGTGCCAGCCGCACCCCTGGACAGGAGGAGTACTTC
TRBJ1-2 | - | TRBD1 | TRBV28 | CASSSQGFRAGYTF | TGTGCCAGCAGTTCACAGGGGTTTCGCGCTGGCTACACCTTC
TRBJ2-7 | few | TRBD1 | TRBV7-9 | CAARQGFSYEQYF | TGTGCCGCCCGACAGGGGTTCTCCTACGAGCAGTACTTC
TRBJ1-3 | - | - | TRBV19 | CASTPGRRAWIYF | TGTGCCAGTACCCCCGGACGGCGGGCATGGATATATTTT
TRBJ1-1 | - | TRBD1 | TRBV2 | CASRDRGSTEAFF | TGTGCCAGCAGAGACAGGGGGAGCACTGAAGCTTTCTTT
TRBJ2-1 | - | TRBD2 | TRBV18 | CASSPLGTSGRFMYNEQFF | TGTGCCAGCTCACCACTCGGGACTAGCGGGAGGTTCATGTACAATGAGCAGTTCTTC
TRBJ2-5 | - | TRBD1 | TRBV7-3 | CASSLTGQGTLKTQYF | TGTGCCAGCAGCTTAACGGGACAGGGGACCTTGAAGACCCAGTACTTC
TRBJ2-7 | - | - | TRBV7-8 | CASSLGELYEQYF | TGTGCCAGCAGCTTAGGCGAGCTTTACGAGCAGTACTTC
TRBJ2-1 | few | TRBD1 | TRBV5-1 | CASSLDRDRVNEQFF | TGCGCCAGCAGCTTGGATCGGGACAGGGTAAATGAGCAGTTCTTC
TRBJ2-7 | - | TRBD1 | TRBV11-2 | CASSLPGQGTYEQYF | TGTGCCAGCAGCTTACCGGGACAGGGGACTTACGAGCAGTACTTC
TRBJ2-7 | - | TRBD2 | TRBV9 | CASSAGSGGSYEQYF | TGTGCCAGCAGCGCCGGCAGCGGGGGCTCCTACGAGCAGTACTTC
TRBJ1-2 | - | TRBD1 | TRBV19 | CASSSDRGAYGYTF | TGTGCCAGTAGTTCAGACAGGGGGGCCTATGGCTACACCTTC
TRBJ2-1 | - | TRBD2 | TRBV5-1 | CASWEWLAGDKRDEQFF | TGCGCCAGCTGGGAGTGGCTAGCGGGAGACAAACGAGATGAGCAGTTCTTC
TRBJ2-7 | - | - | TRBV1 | CTSTTGTRYEQYF | TGCACCAGCACAACCGGGACTAGATACGAGCAGTACTTC
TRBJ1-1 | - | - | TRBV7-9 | CASSFGQNEAFF | TGTGCCAGCAGCTTCGGCCAGAATGAAGCTTTCTTT
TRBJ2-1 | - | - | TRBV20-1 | CSPRWNEQFF | TGCAGCCCACGGTGGAATGAGCAGTTCTTC
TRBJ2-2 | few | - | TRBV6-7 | CASSVTAPASGELFF | TGTGCCAGCTCGGTTACGGCCCCTGCCAGCGGGGAGCTGTTTTTT
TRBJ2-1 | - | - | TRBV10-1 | CASSGRRNEQFF | TGCGCCAGCAGTGGTAGGCGGAATGAGCAGTTCTTC
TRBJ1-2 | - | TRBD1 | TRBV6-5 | CASSSRKDRPNYGYTF | TGTGCCAGCAGTTCACGAAAGGACAGGCCTAACTATGGCTACACCTTC
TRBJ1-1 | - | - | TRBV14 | CASSQNRGYTEAFF | TGTGCCAGCAGCCAGAATCGGGGTTACACTGAAGCTTTCTTT
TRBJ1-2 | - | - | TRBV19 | CASSIWENYGYTF | TGTGCCAGTAGTATATGGGAGAACTATGGCTACACCTTC